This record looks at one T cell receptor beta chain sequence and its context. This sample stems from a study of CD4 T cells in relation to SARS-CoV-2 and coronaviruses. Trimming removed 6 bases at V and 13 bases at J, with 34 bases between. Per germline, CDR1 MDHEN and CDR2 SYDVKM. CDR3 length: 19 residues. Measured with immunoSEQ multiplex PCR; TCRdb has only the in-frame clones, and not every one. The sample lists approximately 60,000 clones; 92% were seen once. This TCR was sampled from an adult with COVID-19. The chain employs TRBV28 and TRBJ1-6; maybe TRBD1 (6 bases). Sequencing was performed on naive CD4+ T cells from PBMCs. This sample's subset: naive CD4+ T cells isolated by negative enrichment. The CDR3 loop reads CASRFRRIRDKHSSAPLHF. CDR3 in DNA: TGTGCCAGCAGATTTCGTAGGATCCGGGACAAACATTCTTCAGCTCCCCTCCACTTT.